The 22 T cell receptor beta chains below all came from one sample that was sequenced in a study of blood T cell repertoires in COVID-19. The method was immunoSEQ multiplex PCR; TCRdb's version includes in-frame clones alone and lacks a portion of them. The sample yields roughly 50,000 clones, about 90% seen once. The sequenced sample consisted of peripheral blood. The receptors stem from a middle-aged man with acute or convalescent COVID-19.

V gene TRBV4-3 combines with J gene TRBJ2-3, with TRBD2 identical over 7 bases. The CDR3 spans 16 residues. V lost 0 bases and J lost 2; bases outside the gene matches: 5. The germline V gene encodes CDR1 LGHNA and CDR2 YSLEER. CDR3 amino acids: CASSQDQRGHTDTQYF. The CDR3, as DNA: TGCGCCAGCAGCCAAGATCAGCGGGGCCACACAGATACGCAGTATTTT.

This clone was picked up a small number of times. This chain connects TRBV19 to TRBJ2-1, with 7 bases identical to TRBD2. The V gene end was trimmed by 5 bases and the J gene end by 1 base; junction bases not matched to a gene: 2. There are 14 residues in the CDR3. Germline V gives CDR1 LNHDA, CDR2 SQIVND (reference sequence). The CDR3 loop is CASSGTISYNEQFF. In DNA form, the CDR3 reads TGTGCCAGTAGTGGGACTATTTCCTACAATGAGCAGTTCTTC.

The chain combines TRBV13 with TRBJ1-2; 8 nucleotides align to TRBD1. This CDR3 has 15 residues. J gave up 6 bases and V 3 bases, and 9 bases lay outside the gene matches. In germline, CDR1 is PRHDT, CDR2 FYEKMQ (reference sequence). CDR3 region: CASSLTGTGGNGYTF. In DNA form, the CDR3 reads TGTGCCAGCAGCTTGACCGGGACAGGAGGAAATGGCTACACCTTC.

This clone was counted a single time. J is TRBJ1-5 and V is TRBV7-8; TRBD1 agrees at 7 bases. This CDR3 has 15 residues. CDR1 is SGHVS and CDR2 is FQNEAQ in the germline V gene. J lost 5 bases, V lost 6 bases, and 10 bases had no gene match. CDR3 region: CASSPRDSFYQPQHF. The CDR3 DNA is TGTGCCAGCAGTCCCCGGGACAGTTTCTATCAGCCCCAGCATTTT.

This clone was recorded only once. V usage is TRBV30 and J usage is TRBJ2-6, with D unclear. V was pared by 0 bases and J by 2 bases, with 8 bases between. This CDR3 is 15 amino acids long. The germline CDR1 and CDR2 sequences are GTSNPN and SVGIG (reference sequence). The DNA for the CDR3 is TGTGCCTGGAGTGTAGTACGGGCTGGGGCCAACGTCCTGACTTTC. Protein sequence: CAWSVVRAGANVLTF.

The chain employs TRBV12-3 or TRBV12-4 and TRBJ2-7; tentatively, D is TRBD2 (6 bases). The CDR3 extends over 12 amino acids. V dropped 2 bases and J dropped 10 bases, with 12 bases sitting between them. The CDR3 DNA reads TGTGCCAGCAGTTTACCCCCTAGCGCTCAGTACTTC. This codes for CASSLPPSAQYF.

V usage is TRBV5-1 and J usage is TRBJ1-4, with 8 bases lining up with TRBD1. Trimming took 6 bases from V and 6 from J; bases not matched to a gene: 4. Per the germline V gene, CDR1 is SGHRS and CDR2 is YFSETQ. The CDR3 consists of 13 residues. CDR3 in amino acids: CASKGQADEKLFF. The CDR3 bases are TGCGCCAGCAAGGGACAGGCGGATGAAAAACTGTTTTTT. Full variable domain (rest looked up from reference TRBV5-1 and TRBJ1-4): KAGVTQTPRYLIKTRGQQVTLSCSPISGHRSVSWYQQTPGQGLQFLFEYFSETQRNKGNFPGRFSGRQFSNSRSEMNVSTLELGDSALYLCASKGQADEKLFFGSGTQLSVL.

The V and J genes are TRBV19 and TRBJ2-2; 8 bases fit TRBD1. The J segment lost 5 bases and the V segment lost 4 bases, leaving 3 bases of the junction unmatched. This CDR3 spans 14 amino acids. CDR1 LNHDA and CDR2 SQIVND come from the germline V gene (reference sequence). CDR3 region: CASSTGTGTGELFF. The CDR3 bases are TGTGCCAGTAGTACCGGGACAGGTACCGGGGAGCTGTTTTTT. Complete variable domain (other parts from reference TRBV19 and TRBJ2-2): DGGITQSPKYLFRKEGQNVTLSCEQNLNHDAMYWYRQDPGQGLRLIYYSQIVNDFQKGDIAEGYSVSREKKESFPLTVTSAQKNPTAFYLCASSTGTGTGELFFGEGSRLTVL.

The chain links TRBV2 to TRBJ1-2, with D tentatively TRBD1 (5 bases). The CDR3 sequence is 14 residues long. Per germline, CDR1 SNHLY and CDR2 FYNNEI. Trimming stripped 7 bases from V and 6 bases from J, with 18 bases between. In DNA form, the CDR3 reads TGTGCCAGCACTCTCTCTAGTCAGGGTCATGGCTACACCTTC. Translating gives CASTLSSQGHGYTF.

The chain is built from TRBV3-1 (or the pseudogene TRBV3-2) and TRBJ1-1; D unclear. Per germline, CDR1 LGHDT and CDR2 YNNKEL (reference sequence). The CDR3 contains 13 residues. Trimming cost V 4 bases and J 6 bases, with 12 bases left between them. This CDR3 is CASSPRHGAEAFF. The CDR3 DNA sequence: TGTGCCAGCAGCCCCCGACACGGGGCTGAAGCTTTCTTT.

This clone was picked up one time. The V gene is TRBV11-2, the J gene TRBJ2-7, with 7 bases that match TRBD1. Germline V gene sequence: CDR1 SGHAT, CDR2 FQNNGV. This CDR3 is 16 amino acids long. V trimming: 0 bases; J trimming: 2 bases; junction bases outside the gene matches: 7. CDR3 loop: CASSLEDRFLPYEQYF. Written as DNA, the CDR3 is TGTGCCAGCAGCTTAGAGGACAGGTTCCTCCCCTACGAGCAGTACTTC.

This sequence joins TRBV6-2 or TRBV6-3 and TRBJ2-3; D gene uncertain. There are 14 residues in the CDR3. The V gene's germline CDR1 is MNHEY and CDR2 SVGEGT. The ends were cut back, 5 bases at V and 3 bases at J, with 12 bases in the middle. CDR3 DNA sequence: TGTGCCAGCAGTAACGCCCGGAGAACAGATACGCAGTATTTT. Protein sequence: CASSNARRTDTQYF.

This clone appeared once. The CDR3, as DNA: TGCGCCAGCAGGGGACAGGGTCCCCAAGAGACCCAGTACTTC. Protein sequence: CASRGQGPQETQYF. This chain connects TRBV5-1 to TRBJ2-5, with 9 nucleotides matching TRBD1. V gave up 5 bases and J gave up 1 base; unmatched junction bases: 3. This CDR3 spans 14 amino acids. Germline values: CDR1 SGHRS, CDR2 YFSETQ.

V usage is TRBV15 and J usage is TRBJ1-6; TRBD1 might be the D (6 bases). CDR1 and CDR2 from the germline V gene are LNHNV and YYDKDF (reference sequence). Deletions cut 6 bases from V and 9 bases from J, with 12 bases between. This CDR3 is 13 amino acids long. The CDR3 DNA reads TGTGCCACCAGAAAGGAACAGGGTTCACCCCTCCACTTT. Translating it yields CATRKEQGSPLHF.

The rearrangement links TRBV2 to TRBJ2-5; 8 bases are a match to TRBD1. V shed 4 bases and J 1 base; nucleotides not matched to a gene: 5. CDR3 length: 15 residues. The V gene's germline CDR1 is SNHLY and CDR2 FYNNEI. The CDR3 coding sequence is TGTGCCAGCAGTGCCCGGGACAGGATCCAAGAGACCCAGTACTTC. It codes for CASSARDRIQETQYF.

The rearrangement joins TRBV6-6 to TRBJ2-7; no reliable D call. Germline V gene lookup returns CDR1 MNHNY and CDR2 SVGAGI (reference sequence). The CDR3 loop spans 15 amino acids. Trimming took off 2 bases at V and 0 bases at J, with 11 bases between the two ends. This chain's CDR3 is CASSYDEESSYEQYF. CDR3 nucleotide sequence: TGTGCCAGCAGTTACGACGAGGAGTCCTCCTACGAGCAGTACTTC.

The chain is built from TRBV9 and TRBJ1-2, with TRBD1 identical over 9 bases. V was pared by 8 bases and J by 6 bases, with 8 bases of the junction left unmatched. The V gene's germline CDR1 is SGDLS and CDR2 YYNGEE. CDR3 size: 13 residues. The chain's CDR3 is CASTTGGADGYTF. The CDR3 region has the DNA TGTGCCAGTACAACAGGGGGCGCAGATGGCTACACCTTC.

This rearrangement joins TRBV10-3 to TRBJ2-2; 7 bases align to TRBD2. The CDR3 sequence is 15 residues long. The ends lost 0 bases at V and 5 bases at J; junction bases unmatched: 3. CDR1 is ENHRY and CDR2 is SYGVKD in the germline V gene. For the CDR3, the DNA is TGTGCCATCAGTGAGTCGACGGGGGGAACCGGGGAGCTGTTTTTT. This sequence encodes CAISESTGGTGELFF.

This rearrangement joins TRBV6-1 to TRBJ2-1; 9 bases are shared with TRBD1. CDR3 length: 16 amino acids. The germline gives CDR1 MNHNS, CDR2 SASEGT. V trimming: 3 bases; J trimming: 3 bases; junction bases outside the gene matches: 6. The CDR3 DNA reads TGTGCCAGCAGTGACAAGGGACAGGGTAGCTACAATGAGCAGTTCTTC. This encodes CASSDKGQGSYNEQFF.

This sequence joins TRBV24-1 and TRBJ2-1, with 13 bases matching TRBD2. The CDR3 runs to 17 residues. V trimming: 4 bases; J trimming: 4 bases; junction bases outside the gene matches: 6. Germline V CDR1 and CDR2: KGHDR, SFDVKD. CDR3 residues: CATSDPTSGRPYNEQFF. The DNA of the CDR3 is TGTGCCACCAGTGACCCGACTAGCGGGAGGCCGTACAATGAGCAGTTCTTC.

The chain recombines TRBV12-3 or TRBV12-4 with TRBJ2-2, with D possibly TRBD1 on 6 matching bases. Trimming removed 7 bases at V and 3 bases at J, with 6 bases between. The CDR3 runs 12 residues. The CDR3 is CASNRDTGELFF. CDR3 coding DNA: TGTGCCAGCAACAGGGACACCGGGGAGCTGTTTTTT.

V gene TRBV3-1 (or the pseudogene TRBV3-2) combines with J gene TRBJ2-1; no definite D call. Trimming took 4 bases from V and 5 from J, leaving 9 bases between them. Germline lookup yields CDR1 LGHDT and CDR2 YNNKEL (reference sequence). The length of the CDR3 is 13 residues. Here the CDR3 reads CASSLDLNNEQFF. Written as DNA, the CDR3 is TGTGCCAGCAGCCTTGACTTGAACAATGAGCAGTTCTTC.